The 15 T cell receptor beta chains below all came from one sample that was sequenced in a study of cytomegalovirus exposure and HLA in healthy donors. Primers: 60 Vbeta forward and 13 Jbeta reverse. Profiling relied on immunoSEQ multiplex PCR, and the TCRdb table lists in-frame clones only, not all of them. The repertoire holds about 150,000 clones, with roughly three quarters as singletons. What was sequenced was PBMCs. The receptors were gathered from a male donor in good health and CMV-seronegative.

V is TRBV20-1 and J is TRBJ2-7; perhaps TRBD2 as D (5 bases). The V end lost 4 bases, the J end lost 2 bases, and 6 bases lay between the germline ends. This CDR3 has 11 amino acids. CDR1 is DFQATT and CDR2 is SNEGSKA in the germline V gene (reference sequence). CDR3 DNA: TGCAGTGCTAAGACTACCTACGAGCAGTACTTC. Translated: CSAKTTYEQYF.

This clone was observed a few times. The rearrangement uses TRBV4-3 and TRBJ2-2; D perhaps matches TRBD1 (6 bases). Germline-derived CDR1 and CDR2 are LGHNA and YSLEER. Trimming removed 6 bases at V and 7 bases at J, with 15 bases between. CDR3 length equals 14 residues. The CDR3 protein is CASSRGQLSGELFF. The CDR3 region has the DNA TGCGCCAGCAGTCGTGGACAGCTCAGCGGGGAGCTGTTTTTT.

The chain is built from TRBV2 and TRBJ2-5, with 10 bases identical to TRBD2. The V gene end was trimmed by 1 base and the J gene end by 4 bases; junction bases not matched to a gene: 6. The CDR3 is 16 amino acids. In germline, CDR1 is SNHLY, CDR2 FYNNEI. The CDR3 DNA reads as TGTGCCAGCAGTGAAGACCCAGCGGGGGGGCGAGAGACCCAGTACTTC. Translated: CASSEDPAGGRETQYF.

The CDR3 region has the DNA TGTGCCAGCAGGGGACAGGGGGACGGCTACACCTTC. Encoded protein: CASRGQGDGYTF. The chain uses TRBV7-9 and TRBJ1-2; 11 positions agree with TRBD1. In germline, CDR1 is SEHNR, CDR2 FQNEAQ (reference sequence). V lost 6 bases, J lost 8 bases, and 2 bases stayed unmatched. CDR3 size: 12 residues.

V and J are TRBV19 and TRBJ1-5; D is perhaps TRBD1 (6 bases). Trimming took off 7 bases at V and 5 bases at J, with 18 bases between the two ends. The CDR3 is 15 amino acids. Looked up from germline, CDR1 is LNHDA and CDR2 is SQIVND (reference sequence). The CDR3 loop reads CASTITHRAHQPQHF. The CDR3 region has the DNA TGTGCCAGTACCATTACCCACAGGGCCCATCAGCCCCAGCATTTT.

Comment on this clone: One end of the junction varies from germline; a read error may be responsible. The sample carries other DNA sequences with the same CDR3. V is TRBV13 and J is TRBJ1-6, with 7 bases fitting TRBD1. The CDR3 spans 15 residues. Germline assignment: CDR1 PRHDT and CDR2 FYEKMQ (reference sequence). The CDR3 spells CASSFGTAYNSPLHF. CDR3 coding DNA: TGTGCCAGCAGCTTCGGGACAGCTTATAATTCACCTCTCCACTTT.

V is TRBV2 and J is TRBJ1-1; D is perhaps TRBD1 (5 bases). CDR3 size: 13 residues. V was trimmed by 6 bases and J by 0 bases, leaving 8 bases between them. Germline V CDR1 and CDR2: SNHLY, FYNNEI. For the CDR3, the DNA is TGTGCCAGCAGGGAGGGACTGAACACTGAAGCTTTCTTT. It specifies CASREGLNTEAFF.

The rearrangement joins TRBV19 to TRBJ2-3; possible D gene TRBD1, 5 bases. CDR1 is LNHDA, CDR2 SQIVND, per germline (reference sequence). Trimming left V 7 bases short and J 1 base short, with 12 bases between. The CDR3 extends over 14 amino acids. The CDR3 sequence is CASNPGRGTDTQYF. The CDR3 nucleotides are TGTGCCAGTAACCCGGGCAGGGGCACAGATACGCAGTATTTT.

The table lists this clone with a few counts. The V and J genes are TRBV5-6 and TRBJ2-2, with a tentative D call TRBD2 (6 bases). The CDR3 sequence is 13 residues long. Between the trimmed V and J ends, which lost 0 bases and 6 bases, there was a span of 6 bases. In germline, CDR1 is SGHDT, CDR2 YYEEEE. Here the CDR3 DNA reads TGTGCCAGCAGCTTGGGGGGGGCCGGGGAGCTGTTTTTT. It is translated as CASSLGGAGELFF.

The rearrangement uses TRBV6-6 and TRBJ1-3; no definite D call. Germline CDR1 MNHNY, CDR2 SVGAGI (reference sequence). This CDR3 has 14 amino acids. Trimming removed 8 bases from V and 0 bases from J, with 11 bases in between. CDR3 DNA: TGTGCCAGCGCCCTGGCCACCTCTGGAAACACCATATATTTT. Protein product: CASALATSGNTIYF.

The CDR3 sequence: CASSLGVNTEAFF. The CDR3 DNA reads as TGCGCCAGCAGCTTGGGAGTGAACACTGAAGCTTTCTTT. The chain joins TRBV5-1 to TRBJ1-1; D is uncertain. In germline, CDR1 is SGHRS, CDR2 YFSETQ. V was pared by 0 bases and J by 0 bases, with 3 bases between. This CDR3 contains 13 residues.

The chain recombines TRBV4-3 with TRBJ1-6; 7 bases agree with TRBD1. This CDR3 is built from 17 residues. Germline V gives CDR1 LGHNA, CDR2 YSLEER. Trimming cost V 3 bases and J 9 bases; bases outside gene matches: 14. The CDR3 DNA sequence: TGCGCCAGCAGCCACCCGACAGGGACAGAGGGTAGTTCACCCCTCCACTTT. Protein: CASSHPTGTEGSSPLHF.

The chain has TRBV5-1 and TRBJ2-5, with D perhaps matching TRBD1 (6 bases). V was pared by 0 bases and J by 3 bases, with 9 bases between. Germline V lookup: CDR1 SGHRS, CDR2 YFSETQ. The length of the CDR3 is 14 residues. The CDR3 DNA reads as TGCGCCAGCAGCTTGGCACAGGGAAAAGAGACCCAGTACTTC. Protein: CASSLAQGKETQYF.

The V and J genes are TRBV6-5 and TRBJ2-7; tentative D call: TRBD2 (5 bases). The V gene's germline CDR1 is MNHEY and CDR2 SVGAGI. The CDR3 spans 13 residues. Trimming cost V 3 bases and J 4 bases, with 10 bases left between them. CDR3 in DNA: TGTGCCAGCAGTTATCCGGGAACGTACGAGCAGTACTTC. It specifies CASSYPGTYEQYF.

The DNA for the CDR3 is TGTGCCAGCTCACCGGCGGGGGGTACCTACGAGCAGTACTTC. Its translation is CASSPAGGTYEQYF. The J gene is TRBJ2-7, the V gene TRBV18, with 8 bases lining up with TRBD2. Germline V gene data show CDR1 as KGHSH and CDR2 as LQKENI. Unmatched junction bases numbered 3, after V lost 3 bases and J lost 2 bases. The CDR3 is made up of 14 amino acids.